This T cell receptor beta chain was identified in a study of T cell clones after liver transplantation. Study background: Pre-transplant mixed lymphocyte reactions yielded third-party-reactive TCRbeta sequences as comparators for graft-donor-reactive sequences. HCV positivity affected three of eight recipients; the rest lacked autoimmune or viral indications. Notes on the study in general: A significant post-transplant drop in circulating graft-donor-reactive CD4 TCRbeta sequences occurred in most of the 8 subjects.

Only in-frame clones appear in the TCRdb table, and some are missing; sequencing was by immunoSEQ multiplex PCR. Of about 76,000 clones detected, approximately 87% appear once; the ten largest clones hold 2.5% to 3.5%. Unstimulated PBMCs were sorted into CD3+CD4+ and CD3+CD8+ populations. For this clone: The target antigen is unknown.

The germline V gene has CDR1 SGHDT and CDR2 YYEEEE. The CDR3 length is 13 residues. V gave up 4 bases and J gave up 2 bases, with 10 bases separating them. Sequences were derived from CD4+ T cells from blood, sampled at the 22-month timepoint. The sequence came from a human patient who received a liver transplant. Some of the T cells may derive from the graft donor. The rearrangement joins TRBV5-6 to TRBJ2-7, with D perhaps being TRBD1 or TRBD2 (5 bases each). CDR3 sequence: CASSPMGPYEQYF. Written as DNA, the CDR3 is TGTGCCAGCAGCCCAATGGGACCCTACGAGCAGTACTTC.